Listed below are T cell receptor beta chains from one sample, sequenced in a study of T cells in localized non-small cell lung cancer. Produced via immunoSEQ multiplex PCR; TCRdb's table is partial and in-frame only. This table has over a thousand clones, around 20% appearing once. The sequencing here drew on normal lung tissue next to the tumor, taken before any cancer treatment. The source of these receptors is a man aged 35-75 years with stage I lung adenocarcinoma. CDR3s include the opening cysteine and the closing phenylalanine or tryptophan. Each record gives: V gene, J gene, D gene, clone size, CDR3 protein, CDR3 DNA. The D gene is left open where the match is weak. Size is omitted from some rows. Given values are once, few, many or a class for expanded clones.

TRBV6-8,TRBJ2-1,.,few,CASSYLGLQEQFF,TGTGCCAGCAGTTACCTCGGACTGCAGGAGCAGTTCTTC
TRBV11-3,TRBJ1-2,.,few,CASSLDPGTNYGYTF,TGTGCCAGCAGCTTAGACCCAGGGACCAACTATGGCTACACCTTC
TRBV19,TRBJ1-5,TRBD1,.,CASSTTPGQGIQPQHF,TGTGCCAGTAGTACAACTCCGGGACAGGGGATTCAGCCCCAGCATTTT
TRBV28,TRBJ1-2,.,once,CASSLQGYGYTF,TGTGCCAGCAGTTTACAGGGTTATGGCTACACCTTC
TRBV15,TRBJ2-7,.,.,CATSRNHRDISYEQYF,TGTGCCACCAGCAGAAATCACCGGGACATTTCCTACGAGCAGTACTTC
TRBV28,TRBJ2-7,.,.,CASGAGPYEQYF,TGTGCCAGCGGTGCAGGTCCCTACGAGCAGTACTTC
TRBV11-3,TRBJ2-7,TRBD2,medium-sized,CASSLERAGGSYEQYF,TGTGCCAGCAGCTTAGAGCGGGCGGGAGGTTCCTACGAGCAGTACTTC
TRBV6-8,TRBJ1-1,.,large,CASSDGGGTEAFF,TGTGCCAGCAGTGATGGGGGAGGCACTGAAGCTTTCTTT
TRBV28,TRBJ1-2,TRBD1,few,CASSLTGGNGYTF,TGTGCCAGCAGCCTGACAGGGGGAAATGGCTACACCTTC
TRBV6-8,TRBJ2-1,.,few,CASSYLGYNEQFF,TGTGCCAGCAGTTACCTAGGGTACAATGAGCAGTTCTTC
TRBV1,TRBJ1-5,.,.,CASSPLGGGRNQPQHF,TGCGCCAGCAGCCCTCTTGGGGGGGGGCGCAATCAGCCCCAGCATTTT
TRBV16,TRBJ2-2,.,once,CASSQWVSGATGELFF,TGTGCCAGCAGCCAATGGGTGTCGGGGGCCACCGGGGAGCTGTTTTTT
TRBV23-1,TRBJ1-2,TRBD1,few,CASSSGQGYGYTF,TGCGCCAGCAGCTCCGGACAGGGGTATGGCTACACCTTC
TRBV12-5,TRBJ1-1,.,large,CASAPQQNTEAFF,TGTGCTAGTGCCCCACAACAGAACACTGAAGCTTTCTTT
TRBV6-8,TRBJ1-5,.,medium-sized,CASSWVRDQPQHF,TGTGCCAGCAGTTGGGTACGGGATCAGCCCCAGCATTTT
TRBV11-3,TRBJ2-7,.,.,CASSSGGSDYEQYF,TGTGCCAGCAGCTCGGGCGGCTCGGACTACGAGCAGTACTTC
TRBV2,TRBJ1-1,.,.,CASSEQPNTEAFF,TGTGCCAGCAGTGAGCAGCCGAACACTGAAGCTTTCTTT
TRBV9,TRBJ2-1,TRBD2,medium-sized,CASSVSRRTSGNEQFF,TGTGCCAGCAGCGTCAGCCGGAGGACTAGCGGGAATGAGCAGTTCTTC
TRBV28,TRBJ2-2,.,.,CASSLDYTGELFF,TGTGCCAGCAGTCTCGACTACACCGGGGAGCTGTTTTTT
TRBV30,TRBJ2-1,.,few,CAWSVGTYNEQFF,TGTGCCTGGAGTGTAGGTACCTACAATGAGCAGTTCTTC
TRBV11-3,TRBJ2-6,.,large,CASSLLPGSGANVLTF,TGTGCCAGCAGCTTATTACCCGGCTCTGGGGCCAACGTCCTGACTTTC
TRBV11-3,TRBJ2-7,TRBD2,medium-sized,CASSVVGTTSTFTYEQYF,TGTGCCAGCAGCGTTGTAGGGACTACCTCTACCTTTACCTACGAGCAGTACTTC
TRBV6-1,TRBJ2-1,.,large,CASSEGENNEQFF,TGTGCCAGCAGTGAAGGTGAAAACAATGAGCAGTTCTTC
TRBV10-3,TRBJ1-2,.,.,CAISESPAVFYGYTF,TGTGCCATCAGTGAGTCACCAGCTGTATTCTATGGCTACACCTTC
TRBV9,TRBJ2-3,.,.,CASTRGSTDTQYF,TGTGCCAGCACCAGAGGTTCCACAGATACGCAGTATTTT
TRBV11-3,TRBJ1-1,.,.,CASSLGLAQHTEAFF,TGTGCCAGCAGCTTAGGGCTTGCCCAACACACTGAAGCTTTCTTT
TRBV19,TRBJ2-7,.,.,CASSDRLFGYEQYF,TGTGCCAGTAGTGATCGCCTCTTTGGGTACGAGCAGTACTTC
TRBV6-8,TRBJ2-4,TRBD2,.,CASRGTTGREGDKNIQYF,TGTGCCAGCAGGGGAACTACAGGGCGGGAGGGGGACAAAAACATTCAGTACTTC
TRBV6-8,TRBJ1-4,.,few,CASRRAQRGEKLFF,TGTGCCAGCCGGAGGGCGCAGAGGGGGGAAAAACTGTTTTTT
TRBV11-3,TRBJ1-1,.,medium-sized,CASSLLGRMNTEAFF,TGTGCCAGCAGCTTGTTGGGGCGCATGAACACTGAAGCTTTCTTT
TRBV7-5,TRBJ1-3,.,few,CASSPKAATNTIYF,TGTGCCAGCAGCCCTAAGGCAGCTACAAACACCATATATTTT
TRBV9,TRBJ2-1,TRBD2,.,CASSVEGLAAGEQFF,TGTGCCAGCAGCGTAGAAGGGCTAGCGGCGGGTGAGCAGTTCTTC
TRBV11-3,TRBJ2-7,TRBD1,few,CASSSAGTGVYEQYF,TGTGCCAGCAGTTCGGCCGGGACAGGGGTTTACGAGCAGTACTTC
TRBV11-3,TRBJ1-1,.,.,CASSLGGLLNTEAFF,TGTGCCAGCAGCTTGGGCGGGCTCCTGAACACTGAAGCTTTCTTT
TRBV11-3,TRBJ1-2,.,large,CASSSSAADRNYGYTF,TGTGCCAGCAGCTCGTCGGCCGCGGACAGAAACTATGGCTACACCTTC
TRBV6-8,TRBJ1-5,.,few,CASIQKFGGGQPQHF,TGTGCCAGCATCCAAAAGTTTGGGGGCGGGCAGCCCCAGCATTTT
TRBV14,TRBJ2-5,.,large,CASSQPLETQYF,TGTGCCAGCAGCCAACCACTGGAGACCCAGTACTTC